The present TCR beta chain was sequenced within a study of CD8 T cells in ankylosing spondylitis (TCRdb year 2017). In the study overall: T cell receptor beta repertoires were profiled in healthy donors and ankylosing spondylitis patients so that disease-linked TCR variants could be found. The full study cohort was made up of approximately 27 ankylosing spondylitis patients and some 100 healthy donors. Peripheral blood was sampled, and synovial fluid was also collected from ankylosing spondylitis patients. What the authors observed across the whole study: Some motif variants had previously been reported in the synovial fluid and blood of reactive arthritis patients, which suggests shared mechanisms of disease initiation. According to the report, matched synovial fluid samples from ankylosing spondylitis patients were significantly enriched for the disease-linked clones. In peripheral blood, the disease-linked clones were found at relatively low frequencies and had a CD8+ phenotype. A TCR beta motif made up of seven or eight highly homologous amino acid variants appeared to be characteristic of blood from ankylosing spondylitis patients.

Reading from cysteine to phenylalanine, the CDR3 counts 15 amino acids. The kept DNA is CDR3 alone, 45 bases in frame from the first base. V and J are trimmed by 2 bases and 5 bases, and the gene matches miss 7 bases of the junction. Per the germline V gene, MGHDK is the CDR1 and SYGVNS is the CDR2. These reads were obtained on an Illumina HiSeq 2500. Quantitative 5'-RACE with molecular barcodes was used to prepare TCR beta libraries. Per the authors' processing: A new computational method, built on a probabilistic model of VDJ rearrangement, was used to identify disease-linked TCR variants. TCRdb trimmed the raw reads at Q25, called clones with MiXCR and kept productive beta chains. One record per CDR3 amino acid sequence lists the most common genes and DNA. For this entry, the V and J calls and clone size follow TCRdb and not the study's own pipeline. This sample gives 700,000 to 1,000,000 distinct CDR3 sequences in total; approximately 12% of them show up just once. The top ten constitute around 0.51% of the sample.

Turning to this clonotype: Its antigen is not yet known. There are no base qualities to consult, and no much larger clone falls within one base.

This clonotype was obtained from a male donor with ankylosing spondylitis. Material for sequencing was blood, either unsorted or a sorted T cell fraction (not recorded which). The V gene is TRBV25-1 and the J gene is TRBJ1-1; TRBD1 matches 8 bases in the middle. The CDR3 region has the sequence CASSEPTGAGTEAFF. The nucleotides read TGTGCCAGCAGTGAACCGACAGGGGCTGGTACTGAAGCTTTCTTT.